Listed here are 20 T cell receptor beta chains from one sample, sequenced in a study of blood T cell repertoires in COVID-19. Clones were read by immunoSEQ multiplex PCR, and TCRdb kept only the in-frame ones, dropping some. The data show 140,000 to 150,000 clones, 75% to 90% seen once. The sequenced material came from peripheral blood. These receptors were collected from an older man who had recovered from COVID-19.

As to this clone: A read error may produce the germline difference seen at one junction end. The chain uses TRBV4-1 and TRBJ1-4; 7 bases are a match to TRBD1. This CDR3 has 14 residues. Germline-derived CDR1 and CDR2 are MGHRA and YSYEKL. The CDR3 loop reads CASSQDRANEKLFF. The DNA for the CDR3 is TGCGCCAGCAGTCAAGACAGGGCTAATGAAAAACTGTTTTTT.

The V call is TRBV9, the J call TRBJ2-2; tentatively, D is TRBD2 (5 bases). CDR1 SGDLS and CDR2 YYNGEE come from the germline V gene. V was pared by 4 bases and J by 2 bases, with 15 bases between. There are 16 residues in the CDR3. As DNA, the CDR3 is TGTGCCAGCAGCCCAAGGGTAGGGAGTAACACCGGGGAGCTGTTTTTT. This translates into CASSPRVGSNTGELFF.

The V call is TRBV10-2, the J call TRBJ2-2; TRBD1 is a possible D gene (6 bases). Germline values: CDR1 WSHSY, CDR2 SAAADI. CDR3 length: 14 residues. V was pared by 10 bases and J by 1 base, with 13 bases between. The CDR3 nucleotides are TGCGCCACCCGAGGACAGAAGAACACCGGGGAGCTGTTTTTT. Protein: CATRGQKNTGELFF.

The chain joins TRBV5-8 to TRBJ2-6; D is perhaps TRBD2 (5 bases). CDR3 size: 15 residues. V shed 2 bases and J shed 7 bases, with 13 bases lying between them. Germline V gene data show CDR1 as SGHTS and CDR2 as YDEGEE. The CDR3 DNA reads as TGTGCCAGCAGCTTAGGGTTGAGGGCCGCCAACGTCCTGACTTTC. Translated: CASSLGLRAANVLTF. Full variable domain (missing parts from reference TRBV5-8 and TRBJ2-6): EAGVTQSPTHLIKTRGQQATLRCSPISGHTSVYWYQQALGLGLQFLLWYDEGEERNRGNFPPRFSGRQFPNYSSELNVNALELEDSALYLCASSLGLRAANVLTFGAGSRLTVL.

V is TRBV19 and J is TRBJ1-1; D perhaps matches TRBD1 (6 bases). The CDR3 spans 13 residues. Germline CDR1 reads LNHDA; CDR2 reads SQIVND (reference sequence). Trimming stripped 7 bases from V and 3 bases from J, with 12 bases between. This CDR3 is CASKGDIDTEAFF. For the CDR3, the DNA is TGTGCCAGTAAAGGGGACATCGACACTGAAGCTTTCTTT.

The chain employs TRBV13 and TRBJ2-1, with 13 bases matching TRBD2. CDR1 is PRHDT, CDR2 FYEKMQ, per germline (reference sequence). CDR3 length: 15 residues. Trimming removed 4 bases from V and 7 bases from J; junction bases left unmatched: 4. The CDR3 here is CASSSRLAGGNEQFF. The CDR3, as DNA: TGTGCCAGCAGCTCCAGACTAGCGGGAGGTAATGAGCAGTTCTTC.

The genes are TRBV10-1 and TRBJ2-1; 7 nucleotides align to TRBD2. The trim removed 0 bases at V and 3 bases at J, leaving 5 bases unmatched. CDR1 and CDR2 from the germline V gene are WNHNN and SYGVQD (reference sequence). The CDR3 is made up of 16 amino acids. In DNA form, the CDR3 reads TGCGCCAGCAGTGAGTCGGGCCTAGCGGACTACAATGAGCAGTTCTTC. This codes for CASSESGLADYNEQFF.

The rearrangement joins TRBV24-1 to TRBJ2-5; 9 nucleotides align to TRBD2. The trim removed 3 bases at V and 1 base at J, leaving 11 bases unmatched. The CDR3 has 18 residues. The germline V gene has CDR1 KGHDR and CDR2 SFDVKD. CDR3 in DNA: TGTGCCACCAGTGATCCATCGCGGGGGGGCTCAGGCCAAGAGACCCAGTACTTC. Encoded protein: CATSDPSRGGSGQETQYF.

The rearrangement joins TRBV5-6 to TRBJ2-5; 9 bases match TRBD1. Germline trimming cut 3 bases from V and 2 bases from J; bases unmatched to any gene: 5. The CDR3 contains 15 residues. Per germline, CDR1 SGHDT and CDR2 YYEEEE. The CDR3 coding sequence is TGTGCCAGCAGCTACGGGACAGGGAGACAAGAGACCCAGTACTTC. Translated, it gives CASSYGTGRQETQYF. Combining the CDR3 with reference TRBV5-6 and TRBJ2-5 gives the whole variable domain DAGVTQSPTHLIKTRGQQVTLRCSPKSGHDTVSWYQQALGQGPQFIFQYYEEEERQRGNFPDRFSGHQFPNYSSELNVNALLLGDSALYLCASSYGTGRQETQYFGPGTRLLVL.

This clone was seen a single time. V and J are TRBV5-1 and TRBJ2-2, with 11 bases lining up with TRBD2. CDR3 length: 18 residues. The V and J ends lost 4 bases and 5 bases, in that order; junction bases with no gene match: 13. The germline gives CDR1 SGHRS, CDR2 YFSETQ. Written as DNA, the CDR3 is TGCGCCAGCAGCCCAAGAATAGCGGGAGGGGGTAAAACCGGGGAGCTGTTTTTT. Protein product: CASSPRIAGGGKTGELFF.

This clone has a handful of counts. The chain carries TRBV20-1 and TRBJ2-1; 12 bases match TRBD2. From germline, CDR1 is DFQATT and CDR2 SNEGSKA (reference sequence). This CDR3 has 15 residues. Trimming at V came to 3 bases and at J to 7 bases, leaving 7 bases not matched to a gene. The CDR3 region has the DNA TGCAGTGCTAGTATGACTAGCGGGAGATGGAATGAGCAGTTCTTC. Its translation: CSASMTSGRWNEQFF.

The V and J genes are TRBV9 and TRBJ2-7, with D possibly TRBD2 on 6 matching bases. The V end lost 0 bases, the J end lost 7 bases, and 14 bases lay between the germline ends. The germline gives CDR1 SGDLS, CDR2 YYNGEE. The CDR3 spans 14 residues. CDR3 bases: TGTGCCAGCAGCGTAGTTGCGGGGTCTGGAGAGCAGTACTTC. Amino acid sequence: CASSVVAGSGEQYF.

V is TRBV6-6 and J is TRBJ2-2, with D possibly being TRBD2 (5 bases). V shed 7 bases and J shed 1 base, with 19 bases lying between them. The CDR3 covers 17 residues. Germline V gene data show CDR1 as MNHNY and CDR2 as SVGAGI (reference sequence). CDR3 DNA sequence: TGTGCCAGCATTCCATCACCGGCAAGCGGGAACACCGGGGAGCTGTTTTTT. It translates to CASIPSPASGNTGELFF.

This clone was seen a handful of times. V usage is TRBV4-1 and J usage is TRBJ2-7, with 9 bases matching TRBD2. The V gene end was trimmed by 1 base and the J gene end by 3 bases; junction bases not matched to a gene: 4. CDR3 length: 15 amino acids. Germline V lookup: CDR1 MGHRA, CDR2 YSYEKL. CDR3 bases: TGCGCCAGCAGCCAAGGGGCTAGCGGGGACTACGAGCAGTACTTC. Translating it yields CASSQGASGDYEQYF.

This chain connects TRBV6-6 to TRBJ1-1, with D tentatively TRBD1 (6 bases). V was pared by 6 bases and J by 3 bases, with 11 bases between. This CDR3 has 13 amino acids. The V gene's germline CDR1 is MNHNY and CDR2 SVGAGI (reference sequence). The CDR3 region has the DNA TGTGCCAGCAGCCACAGGGTTGACACTGAAGCTTTCTTT. This gives the protein CASSHRVDTEAFF.

The rearrangement uses TRBV27 and TRBJ1-5; D not certain. CDR1 is MNHEY, CDR2 SMNVEV, per germline (reference sequence). Trimming removed 3 bases from V and 11 bases from J, with 14 bases in between. The CDR3 consists of 13 residues. The CDR3 region is CASSLLRDGAQHF. The CDR3 nucleotides are TGTGCCAGCAGTTTGCTACGCGACGGGGCCCAGCATTTT.

The CDR3: CASSPSESTGGLDEQYF. The DNA of the CDR3 is TGTGCCAGCAGCCCCAGTGAGTCGACAGGGGGCCTAGACGAGCAGTACTTC. The J gene is TRBJ2-7, the V gene TRBV5-4; TRBD1 aligns across 10 bases. Per the germline V gene, CDR1 is SGHNT and CDR2 is YYREEE (reference sequence). This CDR3 contains 17 residues. Trimming cost V 4 bases and J 5 bases; bases outside gene matches: 15.

This chain links TRBV28 with TRBJ1-4, with a weak D call TRBD1 (5 bases). V lost 6 bases, J lost 2 bases, and 16 bases lay in between. Germline V gene sequence: CDR1 MDHEN, CDR2 SYDVKM. The CDR3 has 16 amino acids. The DNA of the CDR3 is TGTGCCAGCAGACCCCCGGGGGGTCGGACTAATGAAAAACTGTTTTTT. It yields the protein CASRPPGGRTNEKLFF.

The J gene is TRBJ1-4, the V gene TRBV12-5, with D possibly being TRBD1 (5 bases). The germline V and J ends were trimmed by 4 bases and 3 bases, with 15 bases remaining between them. The CDR3 has 16 residues. Germline-derived CDR1 and CDR2 are LGHNT and FRNRAP. The CDR3 sequence is CASGWGRGLANEKLFF. DNA for the CDR3: TGTGCTAGTGGTTGGGGTAGGGGTCTGGCTAATGAAAAACTGTTTTTT.

This clone is labeled medium-sized. The CDR3 DNA is TGTGCCAGCAGTGGGGCTTCTTCGAACACTGAAGCTTTCTTT. As protein: CASSGASSNTEAFF. V and J are TRBV28 and TRBJ1-1, with a possible D match to TRBD1 (5 bases). The length of the CDR3 is 14 residues. The germline V and J ends were trimmed by 5 bases and 1 base, with 11 bases remaining between them. Germline lookup yields CDR1 MDHEN and CDR2 SYDVKM.